In its sample, the clone carrying this TCR beta chain was seen many times. Its specificity is not known. TCRdb called the RT-PCR reads again in MiXCR, with one record for every CDR3 protein. The sample lists around 650,000 distinct CDR3 sequences, about 15% occurring once. This sample was taken from a study of response to subunit inactivated influenza vaccine. The study's findings and limits: Researchers suggested that each seasonal influenza vaccination recruits few new T cells.

The CDR3 sequence is 14 residues long. Trimming left V 10 bases short and J 6 bases short, with 21 bases between. The specimen was PBMCs from blood, collected about 12 days after vaccination. The rearrangement uses TRBV12-3 or TRBV12-4 and TRBJ1-1, with TRBD1 as a possible D gene (5 bases). This TCR derives from a man aged 45 to 65 who received an inactivated influenza vaccine. The CDR3 sequence: CATAEARLGAEAFF. CDR3 in DNA: TGTGCCACAGCGGAGGCCCGCTTAGGGGCTGAAGCTTTCTTT.